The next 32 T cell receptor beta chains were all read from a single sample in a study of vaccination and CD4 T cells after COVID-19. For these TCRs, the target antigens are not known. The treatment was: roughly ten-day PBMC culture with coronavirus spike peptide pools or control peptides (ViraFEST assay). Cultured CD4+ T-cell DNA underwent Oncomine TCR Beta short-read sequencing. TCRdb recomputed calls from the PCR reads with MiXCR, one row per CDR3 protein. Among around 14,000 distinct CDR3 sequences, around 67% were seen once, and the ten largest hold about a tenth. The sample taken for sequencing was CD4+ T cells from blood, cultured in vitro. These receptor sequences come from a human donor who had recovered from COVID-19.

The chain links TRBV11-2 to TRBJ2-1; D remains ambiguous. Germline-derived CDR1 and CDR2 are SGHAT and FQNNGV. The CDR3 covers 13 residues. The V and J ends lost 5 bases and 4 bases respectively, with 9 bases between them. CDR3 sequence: CASSLGLYNEQFF. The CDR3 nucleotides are TGTGCCAGCAGCCTGGGTCTTTACAATGAGCAGTTCTTC.

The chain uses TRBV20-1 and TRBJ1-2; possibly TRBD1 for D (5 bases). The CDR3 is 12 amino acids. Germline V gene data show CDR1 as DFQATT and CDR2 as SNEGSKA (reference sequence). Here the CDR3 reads CNARAGPYGYTF. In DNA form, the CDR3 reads TGCAATGCCCGGGCGGGGCCGTATGGCTACACCTTC.

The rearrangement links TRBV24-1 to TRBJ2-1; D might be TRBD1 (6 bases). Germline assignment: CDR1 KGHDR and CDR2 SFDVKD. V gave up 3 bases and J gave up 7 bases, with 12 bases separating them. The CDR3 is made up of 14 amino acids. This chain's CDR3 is CATSDRQGWNEQFF. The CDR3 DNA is TGTGCCACCAGTGATCGGCAGGGGTGGAATGAGCAGTTCTTC.

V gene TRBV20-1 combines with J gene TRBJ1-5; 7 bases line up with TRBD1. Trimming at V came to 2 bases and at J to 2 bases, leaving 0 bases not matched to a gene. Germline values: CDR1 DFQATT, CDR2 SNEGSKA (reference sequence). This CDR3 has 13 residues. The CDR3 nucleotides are TGCAGTGCTAGAACAGGGGGCAATCAGCCCCAGCATTTT. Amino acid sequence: CSARTGGNQPQHF.

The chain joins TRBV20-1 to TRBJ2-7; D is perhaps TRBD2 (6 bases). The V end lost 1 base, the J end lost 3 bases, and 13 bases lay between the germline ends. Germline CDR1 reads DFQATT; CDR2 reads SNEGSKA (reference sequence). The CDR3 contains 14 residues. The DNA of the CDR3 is TGCAGTGCTAGAGGGCGCGGGGCCATCTACGAGCAGTACTTC. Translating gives CSARGRGAIYEQYF.

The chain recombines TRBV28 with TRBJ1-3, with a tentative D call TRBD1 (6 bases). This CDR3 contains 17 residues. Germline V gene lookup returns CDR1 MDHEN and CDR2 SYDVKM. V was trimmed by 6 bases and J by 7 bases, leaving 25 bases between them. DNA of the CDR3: TGTGCCAGCAGCCCTGAAGACAGGCTTCCCTCCGGGAACACCATATATTTT. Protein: CASSPEDRLPSGNTIYF.

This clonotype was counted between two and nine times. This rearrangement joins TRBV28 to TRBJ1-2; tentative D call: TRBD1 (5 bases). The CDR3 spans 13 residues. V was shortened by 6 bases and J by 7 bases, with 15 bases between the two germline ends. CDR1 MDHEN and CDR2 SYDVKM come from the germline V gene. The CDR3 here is CASSSGLLLGYTF. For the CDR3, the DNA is TGTGCCAGCAGCTCGGGACTTCTGCTTGGCTACACCTTC.

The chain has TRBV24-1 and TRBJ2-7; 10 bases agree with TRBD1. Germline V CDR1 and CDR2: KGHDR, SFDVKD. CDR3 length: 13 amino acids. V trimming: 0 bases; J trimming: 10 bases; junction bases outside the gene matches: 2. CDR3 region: CATSDLGDRGQYF. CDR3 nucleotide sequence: TGTGCCACCAGTGATTTGGGGGACAGGGGCCAGTACTTC.

DNA for the CDR3: TGCAGCCCACCTCAGCGGGGGGAAAGCTATGGCTACACCTTC. Amino acids: CSPPQRGESYGYTF. The chain couples TRBV20-1 to TRBJ1-2; a weak D match, TRBD1 (5 bases). CDR1 DFQATT and CDR2 SNEGSKA come from the germline V gene (reference sequence). The CDR3 is 14 amino acids.

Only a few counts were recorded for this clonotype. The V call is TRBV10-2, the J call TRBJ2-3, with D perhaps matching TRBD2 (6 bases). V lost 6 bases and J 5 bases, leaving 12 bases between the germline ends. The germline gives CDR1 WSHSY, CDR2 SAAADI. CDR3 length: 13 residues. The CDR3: CASRAGRVDTQYF. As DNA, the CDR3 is TGCGCCAGCAGAGCCGGGAGAGTAGATACGCAGTATTTT.

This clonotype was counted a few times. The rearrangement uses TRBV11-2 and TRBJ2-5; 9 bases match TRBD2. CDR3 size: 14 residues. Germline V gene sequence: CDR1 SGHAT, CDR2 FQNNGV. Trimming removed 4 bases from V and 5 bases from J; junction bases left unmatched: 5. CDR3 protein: CASSYSGSGETQYF. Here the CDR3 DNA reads TGTGCCAGCAGCTATAGCGGGAGTGGGGAGACCCAGTACTTC.

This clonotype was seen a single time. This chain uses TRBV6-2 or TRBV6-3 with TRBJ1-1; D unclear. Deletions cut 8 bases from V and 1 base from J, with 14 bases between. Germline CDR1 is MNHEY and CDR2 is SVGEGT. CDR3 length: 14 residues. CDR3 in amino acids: CASGGFRGNTEAFF. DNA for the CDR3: TGTGCCAGCGGCGGCTTTCGTGGGAACACTGAAGCTTTCTTT.

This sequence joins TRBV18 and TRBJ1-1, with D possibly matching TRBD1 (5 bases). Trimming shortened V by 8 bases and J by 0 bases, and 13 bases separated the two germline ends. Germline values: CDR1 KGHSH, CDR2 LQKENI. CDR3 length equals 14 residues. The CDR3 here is CASNQQGMNTEAFF. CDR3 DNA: TGTGCCAGCAACCAGCAGGGCATGAACACTGAAGCTTTCTTT.

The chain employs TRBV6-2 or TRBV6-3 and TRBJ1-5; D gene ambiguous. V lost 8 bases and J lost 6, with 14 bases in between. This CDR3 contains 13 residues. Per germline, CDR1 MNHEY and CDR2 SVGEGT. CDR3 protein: CASPTALCQPQHF. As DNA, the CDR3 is TGTGCCAGCCCAACTGCTCTCTGTCAGCCCCAGCATTTT.

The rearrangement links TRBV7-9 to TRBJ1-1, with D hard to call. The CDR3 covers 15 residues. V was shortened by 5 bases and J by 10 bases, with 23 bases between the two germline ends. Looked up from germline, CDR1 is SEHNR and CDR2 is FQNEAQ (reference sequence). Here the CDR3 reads CASSARPRSSRGAFF. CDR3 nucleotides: TGTGCCAGCAGCGCCCGCCCACGATCCAGCCGGGGAGCTTTCTTT.

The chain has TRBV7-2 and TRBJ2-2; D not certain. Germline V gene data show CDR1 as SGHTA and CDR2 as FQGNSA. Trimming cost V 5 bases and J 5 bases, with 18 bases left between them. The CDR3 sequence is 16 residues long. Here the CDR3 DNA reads TGTGCCAGCAGCCGACAAGTCAAGCCACGGACCGGGGAGCTGTTTTTT. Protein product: CASSRQVKPRTGELFF.

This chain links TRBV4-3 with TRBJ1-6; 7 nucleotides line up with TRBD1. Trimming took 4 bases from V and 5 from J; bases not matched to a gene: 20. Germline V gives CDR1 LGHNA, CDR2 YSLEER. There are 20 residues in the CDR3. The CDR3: CASSPSTGKFPLLDNSPLHF. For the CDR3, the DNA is TGCGCCAGCAGCCCCTCGACAGGGAAGTTCCCCCTTCTCGATAATTCACCCCTCCACTTT.

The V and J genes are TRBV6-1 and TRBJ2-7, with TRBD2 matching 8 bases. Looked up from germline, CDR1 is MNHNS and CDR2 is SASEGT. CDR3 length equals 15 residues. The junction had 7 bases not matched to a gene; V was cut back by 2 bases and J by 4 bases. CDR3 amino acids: CASSEFAGGRYEQYF. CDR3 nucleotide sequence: TGTGCCAGCAGTGAATTTGCGGGGGGTCGATACGAGCAGTACTTC.

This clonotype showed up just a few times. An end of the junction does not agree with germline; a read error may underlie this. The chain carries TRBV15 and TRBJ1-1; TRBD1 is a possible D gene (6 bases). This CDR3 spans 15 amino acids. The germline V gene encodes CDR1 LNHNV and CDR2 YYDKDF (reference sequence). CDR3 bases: TGTGCCACCAGCAGAGGGGGGCTCCGGAACACTGAGGCTTTCTTT. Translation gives CATSRGGLRNTEAFF.

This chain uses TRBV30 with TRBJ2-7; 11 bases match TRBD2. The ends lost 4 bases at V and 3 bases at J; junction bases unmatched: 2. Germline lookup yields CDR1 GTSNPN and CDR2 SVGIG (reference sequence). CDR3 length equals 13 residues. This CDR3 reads CAWTLAGGYEQYF. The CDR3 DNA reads TGTGCCTGGACCCTAGCGGGAGGCTACGAGCAGTACTTC.

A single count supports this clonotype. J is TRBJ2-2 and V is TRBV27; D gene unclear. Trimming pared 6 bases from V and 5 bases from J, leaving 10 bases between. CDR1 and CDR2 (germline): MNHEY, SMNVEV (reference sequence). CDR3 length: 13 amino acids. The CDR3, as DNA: TGTGCCAGCAGAATGATCCGGACCGGGGAGCTGTTTTTT. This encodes CASRMIRTGELFF.

CDR3 nucleotides: TGTGCCAGCAGTTACGGTCCAGGGGGGTATCAGCCCCAGCATTTT. It yields the protein CASSYGPGGYQPQHF. The chain recombines TRBV6-2 or TRBV6-3 with TRBJ1-5, with 7 positions matching TRBD1. V was pared by 2 bases and J by 5 bases, with 6 bases of the junction left unmatched. This CDR3 has 15 amino acids. Germline V gene data show CDR1 as MNHEY and CDR2 as SVGEGT.

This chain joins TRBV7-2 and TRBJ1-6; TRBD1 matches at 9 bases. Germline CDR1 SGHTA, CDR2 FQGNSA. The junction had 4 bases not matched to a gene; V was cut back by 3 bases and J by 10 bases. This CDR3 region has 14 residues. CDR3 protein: CASSLDRGRSPLHF. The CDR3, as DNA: TGTGCCAGCAGCTTGGACAGGGGACGCTCACCCCTCCACTTT.

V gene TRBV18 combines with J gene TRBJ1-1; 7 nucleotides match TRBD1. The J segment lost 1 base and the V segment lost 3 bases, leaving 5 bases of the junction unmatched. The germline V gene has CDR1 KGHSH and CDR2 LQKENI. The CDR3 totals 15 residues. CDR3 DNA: TGTGCCAGCTCACCTCAGGGGGGCAGGAACACTGAAGCTTTCTTT. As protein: CASSPQGGRNTEAFF.

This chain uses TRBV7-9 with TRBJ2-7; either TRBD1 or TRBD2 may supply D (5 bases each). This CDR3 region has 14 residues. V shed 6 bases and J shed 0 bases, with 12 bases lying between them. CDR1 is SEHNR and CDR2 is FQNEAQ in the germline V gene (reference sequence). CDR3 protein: CASSTGGNSYEQYF. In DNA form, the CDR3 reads TGTGCCAGCAGTACTGGGGGAAACTCCTACGAGCAGTACTTC.

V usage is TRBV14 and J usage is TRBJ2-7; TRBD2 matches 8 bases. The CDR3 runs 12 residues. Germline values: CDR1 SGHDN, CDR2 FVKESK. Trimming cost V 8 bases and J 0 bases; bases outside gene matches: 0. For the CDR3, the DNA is TGTGCCAGCGGGACTAGCTCCTACGAGCAGTACTTC. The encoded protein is CASGTSSYEQYF.

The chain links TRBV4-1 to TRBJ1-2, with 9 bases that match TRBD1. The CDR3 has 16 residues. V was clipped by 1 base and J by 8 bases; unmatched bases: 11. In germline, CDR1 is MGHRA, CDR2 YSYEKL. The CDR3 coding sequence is TGCGCCAGCAGCCAAGCCCCTCACAGGGGGCCGGCGGGCTACACCTTC. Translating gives CASSQAPHRGPAGYTF.

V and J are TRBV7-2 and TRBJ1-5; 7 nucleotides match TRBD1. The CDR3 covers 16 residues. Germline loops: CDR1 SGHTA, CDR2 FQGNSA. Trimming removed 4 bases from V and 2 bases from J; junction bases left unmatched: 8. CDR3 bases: TGTGCCAGCAGCTCGTTCGGGACAGCGGGCAATCAGCCCCAGCATTTT. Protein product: CASSSFGTAGNQPQHF.

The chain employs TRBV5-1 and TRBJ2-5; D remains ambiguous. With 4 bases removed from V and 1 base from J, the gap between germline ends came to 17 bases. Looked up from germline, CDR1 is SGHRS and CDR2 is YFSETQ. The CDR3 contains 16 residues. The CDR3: CASSMVVGLTQETQYF. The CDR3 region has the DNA TGCGCCAGCAGCATGGTGGTCGGGCTAACCCAAGAGACCCAGTACTTC.

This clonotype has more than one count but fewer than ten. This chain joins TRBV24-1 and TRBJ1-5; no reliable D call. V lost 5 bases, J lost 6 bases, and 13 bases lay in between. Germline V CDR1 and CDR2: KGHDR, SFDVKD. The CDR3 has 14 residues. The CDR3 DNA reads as TGTGCCACCAGTGGGCAGCCGAGCGGTCAGCCCCAGCATTTT. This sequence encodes CATSGQPSGQPQHF.

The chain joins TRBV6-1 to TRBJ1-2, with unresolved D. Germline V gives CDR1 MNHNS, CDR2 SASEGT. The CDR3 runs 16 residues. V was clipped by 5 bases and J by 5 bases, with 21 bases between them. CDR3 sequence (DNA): TGTGCCAGCAGTCACGCCCTGACCTTCTCCATATATGGCTACACCTTC. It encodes CASSHALTFSIYGYTF.

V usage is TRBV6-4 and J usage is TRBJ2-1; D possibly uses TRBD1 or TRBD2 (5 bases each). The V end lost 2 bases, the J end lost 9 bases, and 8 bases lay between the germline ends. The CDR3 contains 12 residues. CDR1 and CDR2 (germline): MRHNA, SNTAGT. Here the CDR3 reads CASSDVGVEQFF. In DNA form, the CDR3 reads TGTGCCAGCAGTGACGTGGGGGTTGAGCAGTTCTTC.